This T cell receptor beta chain was recovered during a study of radiotherapy plus CTLA-4 blockade in lung cancer. About the research overall: Disease control was present in roughly a third of patients, and objective responses in 18%.

Study findings and constraints: Increased serum interferon-beta after radiation also reportedly predicted response strongly. Tumor-derived TCR clones expanded in blood after radiotherapy plus ipilimumab.

The method was immunoSEQ multiplex PCR; TCRdb's version includes in-frame clones alone and lacks a portion of them. The sample lists tens of thousands of clones; around 83% were seen once. With respect to this clone: Its antigen is currently unknown.

The V segment lost 5 bases and the J segment 2 bases; nucleotides outside the gene matches: 9. Looked up from germline, CDR1 is SGHAT and CDR2 is FQNNGV. The CDR3 has 16 residues. Ipilimumab-mediated CTLA-4 blockade plus focal radiation was given to patients having chemo-refractory metastatic non-small-cell lung cancer. This specimen was peripheral blood, taken from a patient treated with radiotherapy plus ipilimumab. The chain joins TRBV11-2 to TRBJ2-7; 10 nucleotides match TRBD1. The source is a human donor with non-small cell lung cancer who had stable disease on radiotherapy plus ipilimumab. The CDR3 spells CASSRTRTGGTYEQYF. The CDR3 region has the DNA TGTGCCAGCAGCAGAACTAGGACAGGGGGAACCTACGAGCAGTACTTC.